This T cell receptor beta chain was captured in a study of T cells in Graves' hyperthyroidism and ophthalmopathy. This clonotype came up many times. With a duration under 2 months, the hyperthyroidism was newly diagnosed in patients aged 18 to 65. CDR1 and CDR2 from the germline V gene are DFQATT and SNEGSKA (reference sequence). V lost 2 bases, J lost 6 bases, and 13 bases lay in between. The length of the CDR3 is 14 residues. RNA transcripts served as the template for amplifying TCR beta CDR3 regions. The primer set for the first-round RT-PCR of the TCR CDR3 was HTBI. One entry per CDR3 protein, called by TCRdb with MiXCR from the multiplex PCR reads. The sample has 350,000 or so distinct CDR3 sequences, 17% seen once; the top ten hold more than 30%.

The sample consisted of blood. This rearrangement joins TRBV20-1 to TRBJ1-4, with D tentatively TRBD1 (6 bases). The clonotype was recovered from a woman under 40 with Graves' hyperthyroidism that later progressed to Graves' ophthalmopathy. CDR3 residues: CSARSAGADEKLFF. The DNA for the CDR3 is TGCAGTGCTAGATCAGCAGGGGCGGATGAAAAACTGTTTTTT.